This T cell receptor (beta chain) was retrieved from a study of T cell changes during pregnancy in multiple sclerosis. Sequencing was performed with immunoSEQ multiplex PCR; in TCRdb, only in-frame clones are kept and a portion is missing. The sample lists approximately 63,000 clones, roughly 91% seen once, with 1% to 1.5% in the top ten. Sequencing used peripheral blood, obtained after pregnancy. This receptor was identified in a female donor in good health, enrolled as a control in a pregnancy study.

DNA of the CDR3: TGCGCCAGCAGCCAAGAAGGGACAGCTAATCAGCCCCAGCATTTT. Residues: CASSQEGTANQPQHF. The chain has TRBV4-1 and TRBJ1-5; 7 bases are shared with TRBD1. The V and J ends lost 0 bases and 4 bases, in that order; junction bases with no gene match: 3. The CDR3 totals 15 residues. The germline V gene encodes CDR1 MGHRA and CDR2 YSYEKL.